This T cell receptor (beta chain) stems from a study of blood T cell repertoires in COVID-19. Turning to the study itself: Whether acute or convalescent, the COVID-19 samples came from the United States, Italy and Spain. Sources were T cells, B-cell-depleted T cells, or PBMCs; the material itself was cDNA or gDNA.

As processed by the authors: The authors estimated nucleated cell counts from reference gene primer amplification. Measured with immunoSEQ multiplex PCR; TCRdb has only the in-frame clones, and not every one. V, J and clone size derive from that table, while D and trimming were established from the DNA sequence. The sample lists roughly 700,000 clones, 70% to 90% occurring once. CDR3 length: 13 residues. Trimming took off 4 bases at V and 6 bases at J, with 12 bases between the two ends. The germline gives CDR1 MNHEY, CDR2 SVGAGI. This chain links TRBV6-5 with TRBJ1-1, with D perhaps matching TRBD1 (5 bases). Sequenced input: peripheral blood. The clonotype comes from a woman under 30 with acute or convalescent COVID-19. This chain's CDR3 is CASSSGTASEAFF. The CDR3 nucleotides read TGTGCCAGCAGTTCGGGGACTGCCTCTGAAGCTTTCTTT.